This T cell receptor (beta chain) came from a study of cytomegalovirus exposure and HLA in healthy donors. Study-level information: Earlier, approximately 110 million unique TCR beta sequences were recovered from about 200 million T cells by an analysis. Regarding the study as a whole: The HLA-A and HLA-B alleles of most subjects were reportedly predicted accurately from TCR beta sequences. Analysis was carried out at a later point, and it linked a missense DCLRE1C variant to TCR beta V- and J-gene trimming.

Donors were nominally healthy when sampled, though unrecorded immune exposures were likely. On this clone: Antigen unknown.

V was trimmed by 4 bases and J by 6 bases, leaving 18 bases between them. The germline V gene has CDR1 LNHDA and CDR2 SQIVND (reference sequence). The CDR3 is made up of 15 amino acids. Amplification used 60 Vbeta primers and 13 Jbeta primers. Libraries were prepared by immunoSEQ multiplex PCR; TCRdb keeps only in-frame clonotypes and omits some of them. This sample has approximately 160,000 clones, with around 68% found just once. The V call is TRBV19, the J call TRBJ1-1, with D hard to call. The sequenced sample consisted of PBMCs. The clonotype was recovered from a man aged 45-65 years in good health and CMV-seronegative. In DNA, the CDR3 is TGTGCCAGTAGTACATCAAACGGGGTCCTACCTGAAGCTTTCTTT. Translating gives CASSTSNGVLPEAFF.